Presented here are 11 T cell receptor beta chains from one specimen sequenced in a study of technical replicates of blood from a handful of donors. Using immunoSEQ multiplex PCR, the repertoire was profiled, and TCRdb retains in-frame clones only, with some absent. The sample gives roughly 60,000 clones, roughly nine tenths of which show up once; about 5% is in the top ten. Sequenced material: PBMCs. The receptors were sampled from a human donor in good health. Some clones in this sample may be carry-over from other donors' samples.

This sequence joins TRBV5-5 and TRBJ2-7; D possibly corresponds to TRBD1 (5 bases). Germline V gene data show CDR1 as SGHKS and CDR2 as YYEKEE (reference sequence). V was shortened by 1 base and J by 3 bases, with 8 bases between the two germline ends. The length of the CDR3 is 13 residues. The CDR3 reads CASSLLDNYEQYF. CDR3 DNA: TGTGCCAGCAGCTTGTTGGACAACTACGAGCAGTACTTC.

The chain's CDR3 is CASRATGLNTEAFF. For the CDR3, the DNA is TGTGCCAGCAGAGCCACCGGGTTGAACACTGAAGCTTTCTTT. The chain uses TRBV5-6 and TRBJ1-1; D unresolved. V lost 5 bases and J 0 bases, leaving 11 bases between the germline ends. The CDR3 covers 14 residues. The V gene's germline CDR1 is SGHDT and CDR2 YYEEEE.

This rearrangement joins TRBV18 to TRBJ2-1; 7 bases map to TRBD2. Germline values: CDR1 KGHSH, CDR2 LQKENI. This CDR3 spans 14 amino acids. J gave up 4 bases and V 4 bases, and 4 bases lay outside the gene matches. This CDR3 is CASSQSSGYNEQFF. DNA for the CDR3: TGTGCCAGCTCACAGTCTAGCGGTTACAATGAGCAGTTCTTC.

Remarks on this clone: In the same sample, other DNA sequences code for this CDR3. The chain has TRBV12-5 and TRBJ2-7; 9 bases map to TRBD2. The CDR3 consists of 13 residues. Per germline, CDR1 LGHNT and CDR2 FRNRAP. The junction had 2 bases not matched to a gene; V was cut back by 6 bases and J by 2 bases. The CDR3 spells CASGASGTYEQYF. The CDR3, as DNA: TGTGCTAGTGGGGCTAGCGGGACCTACGAGCAGTACTTC. The variable domain in full, with the rest retrieved from reference TRBV12-5 and TRBJ2-7, is DARVTQTPRHKVTEMGQEVTMRCQPILGHNTVFWYRQTMMQGLELLAYFRNRAPLDDSGMPKDRFSAEMPDATLATLKIQPSEPRDSAVYFCASGASGTYEQYFGPGTRLTVT.

The chain combines TRBV19 with TRBJ2-1; 11 nucleotides agree with TRBD1. V lost 5 bases to trimming and J lost 8 bases; unmatched junction nucleotides: 14. The CDR3 consists of 17 residues. Germline CDR1 LNHDA, CDR2 SQIVND (reference sequence). The CDR3 reads CASSPRRRGQGVDEQFF. The CDR3 coding sequence is TGTGCCAGTAGTCCAAGGAGGAGGGGACAGGGGGTAGATGAGCAGTTCTTC.

The chain couples TRBV6-6 to TRBJ1-5; D is uncertain. V was shortened by 6 bases and J by 0 bases, with 12 bases between the two germline ends. CDR3 size: 15 residues. Germline CDR1 MNHNY, CDR2 SVGAGI (reference sequence). CDR3 DNA sequence: TGTGCCAGCAGGAGGACGGGAGATAGCAATCAGCCCCAGCATTTT. Translating it yields CASRRTGDSNQPQHF.

V usage is TRBV4-1 and J usage is TRBJ2-7; no reliable D call. The germline CDR1 and CDR2 sequences are MGHRA and YSYEKL. Trimming took 1 base from V and 2 from J, leaving 9 bases between them. This CDR3 region has 14 residues. CDR3 DNA: TGCGCCAGCAGCCAAGCGGCAGGCGCCTACGAGCAGTACTTC. It codes for CASSQAAGAYEQYF.

V and J are TRBV19 and TRBJ1-5, with D unresolved. V lost 3 bases and J lost 4, with 22 bases in between. From germline, CDR1 is LNHDA and CDR2 SQIVND (reference sequence). The CDR3 extends over 18 amino acids. CDR3 bases: TGTGCCAGTAGTATGACGCTTGGCGGCGGAAGGCTTAATCAGCCCCAGCATTTT. It encodes CASSMTLGGGRLNQPQHF.

This chain uses TRBV7-3 with TRBJ2-7; the match to TRBD1 covers 8 bases. This CDR3 spans 15 amino acids. Germline V gene lookup returns CDR1 SGHTA and CDR2 FQGTGA. The ends lost 6 bases at V and 2 bases at J; junction bases unmatched: 9. CDR3 residues: CASSVGQAHTYEQYF. In DNA, the CDR3 is TGTGCCAGCAGTGTGGGACAGGCTCATACCTACGAGCAGTACTTC.

This clone was seen more than once but under ten times. The V gene is TRBV5-4, the J gene TRBJ1-1, with D perhaps matching TRBD1 (6 bases). CDR1 and CDR2 from the germline V gene are SGHNT and YYREEE (reference sequence). This CDR3 has 14 amino acids. The V and J ends lost 5 bases and 4 bases respectively, with 15 bases between them. CDR3: CASRRGQSGTEAFF. DNA for the CDR3: TGTGCCAGCAGAAGGGGACAATCAGGCACTGAAGCTTTCTTT.

This clone was counted a single time. The CDR3 DNA reads as TGCGCCAGCAGCCAAGGACAGGGGTATCAGCCCCAGCATTTT. Its protein product is CASSQGQGYQPQHF. The chain links TRBV4-3 to TRBJ1-5, with 8 bases aligning to TRBD1. V was clipped by 1 base and J by 5 bases; unmatched bases: 1. Per the germline V gene, CDR1 is LGHNA and CDR2 is YSLEER. The CDR3 has 14 residues.